This T cell receptor beta chain was obtained from a study of blood T cells in healthy people across ages. CDR3 length: 15 residues. The germline V gene encodes CDR1 MNHEY and CDR2 SVGEGT. V shed 2 bases and J shed 2 bases, with 11 bases lying between them. For this clonotype: Its antigen is unknown.

Study-wide results and limits: The unsorted PBMCs prevented any conclusive comparison of naive versus antigen-experienced cells.

Together with a sample-barcoded 5' primer, a J-beta primer mix was included in a second PCR lasting about 6 to 11 cycles. A tag from a template-switch adaptor with 12 random nucleotides marked each cDNA molecule. TCRdb called the 5' RACE reads again in MiXCR, with one record for every CDR3 protein. The sample shows roughly 1.5 million distinct CDR3 sequences, 35% to 45% of them seen only once. Sequenced: blood. The chain carries TRBV6-2 or TRBV6-3 and TRBJ2-3; D perhaps matches TRBD1 (6 bases). The TCR was taken from a woman in her late teens or twenties in good health. This CDR3 is CASSYSRDNTDTQYF. CDR3 DNA sequence: TGTGCCAGCAGTTACAGCCGGGACAACACAGATACGCAGTATTTT.